This TCR beta chain was identified in a study of T cell changes during pregnancy in multiple sclerosis. Profiled with immunoSEQ multiplex PCR; TCRdb holds only in-frame clones, not every one. Of about 85,000 clones in the sample, roughly nine tenths were seen once. V lost 3 bases and J 2 bases, leaving 11 bases between the germline ends. The CDR3 is made up of 14 amino acids. Germline V gene sequence: CDR1 MNHEY, CDR2 SMNVEV (reference sequence). This specimen consisted of peripheral blood, obtained in the first trimester of pregnancy. The chain couples TRBV27 to TRBJ2-7, with a possible D match to TRBD1 (6 bases). The clonotype comes from a female donor with multiple sclerosis, enrolled in a pregnancy study. CDR3 in DNA: TGTGCCAGCAGTTTGGGACAAGGTCCCTACGAGCAGTACTTC. It yields the protein CASSLGQGPYEQYF.